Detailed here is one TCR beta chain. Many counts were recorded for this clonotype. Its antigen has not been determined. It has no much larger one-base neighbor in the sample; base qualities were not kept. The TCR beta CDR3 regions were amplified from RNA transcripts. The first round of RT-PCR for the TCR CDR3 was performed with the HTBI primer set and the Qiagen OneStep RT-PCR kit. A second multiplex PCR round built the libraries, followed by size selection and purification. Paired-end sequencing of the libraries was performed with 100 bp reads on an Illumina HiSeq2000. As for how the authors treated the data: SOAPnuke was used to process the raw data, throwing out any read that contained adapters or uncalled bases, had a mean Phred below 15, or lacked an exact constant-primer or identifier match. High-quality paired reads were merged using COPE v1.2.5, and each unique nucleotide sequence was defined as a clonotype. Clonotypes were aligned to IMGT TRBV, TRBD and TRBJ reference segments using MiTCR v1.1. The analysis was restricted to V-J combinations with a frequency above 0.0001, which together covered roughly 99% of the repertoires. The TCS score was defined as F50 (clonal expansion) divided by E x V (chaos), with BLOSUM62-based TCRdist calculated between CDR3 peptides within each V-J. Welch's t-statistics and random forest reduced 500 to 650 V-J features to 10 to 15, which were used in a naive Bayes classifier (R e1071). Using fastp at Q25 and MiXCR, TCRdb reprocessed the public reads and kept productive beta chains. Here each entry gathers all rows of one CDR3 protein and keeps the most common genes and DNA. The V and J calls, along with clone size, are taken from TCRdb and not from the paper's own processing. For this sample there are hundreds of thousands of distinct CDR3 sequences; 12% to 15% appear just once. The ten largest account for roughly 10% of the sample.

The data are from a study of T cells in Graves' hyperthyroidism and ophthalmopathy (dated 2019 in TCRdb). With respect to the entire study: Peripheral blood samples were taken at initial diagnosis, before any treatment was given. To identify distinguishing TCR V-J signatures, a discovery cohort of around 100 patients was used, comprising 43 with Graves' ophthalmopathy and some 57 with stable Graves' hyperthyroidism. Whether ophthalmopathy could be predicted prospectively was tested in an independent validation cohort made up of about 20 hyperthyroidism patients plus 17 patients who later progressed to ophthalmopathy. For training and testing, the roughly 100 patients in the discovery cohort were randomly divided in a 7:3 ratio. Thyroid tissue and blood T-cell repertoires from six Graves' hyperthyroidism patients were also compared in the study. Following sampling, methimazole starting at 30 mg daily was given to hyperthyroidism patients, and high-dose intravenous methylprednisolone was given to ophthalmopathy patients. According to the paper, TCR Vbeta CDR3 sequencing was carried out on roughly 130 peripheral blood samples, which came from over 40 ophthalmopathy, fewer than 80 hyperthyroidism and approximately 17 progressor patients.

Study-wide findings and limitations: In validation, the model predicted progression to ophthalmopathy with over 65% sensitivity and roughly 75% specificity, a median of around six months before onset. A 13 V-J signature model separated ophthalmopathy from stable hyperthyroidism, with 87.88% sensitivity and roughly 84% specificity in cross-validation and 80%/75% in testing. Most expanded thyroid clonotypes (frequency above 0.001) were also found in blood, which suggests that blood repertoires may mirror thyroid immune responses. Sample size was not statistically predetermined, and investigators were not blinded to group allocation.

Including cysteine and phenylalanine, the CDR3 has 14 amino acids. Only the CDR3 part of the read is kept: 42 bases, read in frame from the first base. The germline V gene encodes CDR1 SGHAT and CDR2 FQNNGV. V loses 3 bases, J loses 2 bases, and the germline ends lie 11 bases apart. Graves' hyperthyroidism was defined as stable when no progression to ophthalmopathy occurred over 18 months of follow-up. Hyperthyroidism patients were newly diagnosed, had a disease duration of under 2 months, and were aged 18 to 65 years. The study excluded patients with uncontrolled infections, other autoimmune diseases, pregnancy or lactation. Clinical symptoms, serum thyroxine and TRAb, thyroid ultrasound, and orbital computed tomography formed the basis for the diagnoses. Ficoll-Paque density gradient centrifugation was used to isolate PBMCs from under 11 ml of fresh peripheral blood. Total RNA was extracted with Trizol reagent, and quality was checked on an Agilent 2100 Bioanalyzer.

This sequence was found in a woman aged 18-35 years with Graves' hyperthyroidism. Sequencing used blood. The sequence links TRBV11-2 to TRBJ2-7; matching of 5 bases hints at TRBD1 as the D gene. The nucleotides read TGTGCCAGCAGCTTGGGTGGGGCCACCTACGAGCAGTACTTC. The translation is CASSLGGATYEQYF.